Below are 22 T cell receptor beta chains sequenced from a single sample in a study of cytomegalovirus exposure and HLA in healthy donors. A multiplex PCR was run with 60 Vbeta primers and 13 Jbeta primers. Repertoires were generated with immunoSEQ multiplex PCR, while TCRdb's copy carries only in-frame clones and drops some. The repertoire includes roughly 290,000 clones, about 80% of them detected once, and about 0.29% sits in the top ten. Specimen: PBMCs. All receptors come from a girl aged 2-15 years in good health and CMV-seronegative.

CDR3 coding DNA: TGCGCCAGCAGCTTGGAACTGGGCACGGTGGGAAACACCATATATTTT. Amino acids: CASSLELGTVGNTIYF. The rearrangement links TRBV5-1 to TRBJ1-3; D is uncertain. V was trimmed by 0 bases and J by 4 bases, leaving 14 bases between them. CDR3 length: 16 residues. Per germline, CDR1 SGHRS and CDR2 YFSETQ.

The chain has TRBV7-9 and TRBJ2-7, with 9 bases fitting TRBD2. This CDR3 comprises 16 residues. Germline V gene lookup returns CDR1 SEHNR and CDR2 FQNEAQ (reference sequence). With 3 bases clipped from V and 1 base from J, the junction kept 7 bases outside the gene matches. This CDR3 is CASSFKGSGSSYEQYF. The CDR3 DNA sequence: TGTGCCAGCAGCTTCAAGGGTAGCGGGAGTTCCTACGAGCAGTACTTC.

This clone was counted only a few times. CDR3 amino acids: CASSLFGAIQGKGNSPLHF. CDR3 DNA sequence: TGTGCCAGCAGTTTATTTGGGGCAATACAGGGTAAAGGAAATTCACCCCTCCACTTT. V gene TRBV28 combines with J gene TRBJ1-6, with D maybe TRBD1 (6 bases). Per germline, CDR1 MDHEN and CDR2 SYDVKM. V was pared by 1 base and J by 7 bases, with 23 bases between. The CDR3 runs 19 residues.

The chain joins TRBV2 to TRBJ2-3; 10 bases agree with TRBD2. The V gene's germline CDR1 is SNHLY and CDR2 FYNNEI. Germline trimming cut 6 bases from V and 12 bases from J; bases unmatched to any gene: 27. This CDR3 has 19 amino acids. This chain's CDR3 is CASRGGGGRLGTAGGSQYF. In nucleotides, the CDR3 is TGTGCCAGCAGAGGTGGTGGGGGGCGCCTGGGGACAGCGGGAGGGTCTCAGTATTTT.

The rearrangement uses TRBV6-5 and TRBJ2-1; D is uncertain. Per the germline V gene, CDR1 is MNHEY and CDR2 is SVGAGI. The CDR3 is made up of 12 amino acids. The ends were cut back, 5 bases at V and 5 bases at J, with 7 bases in the middle. The CDR3 sequence is CASSEQNNEQFF. In DNA, the CDR3 is TGTGCCAGCAGTGAACAGAACAATGAGCAGTTCTTC.

The chain uses TRBV19 and TRBJ1-1; the match to TRBD1 covers 9 bases. This CDR3 comprises 14 residues. Trimming cost V 5 bases and J 5 bases; bases outside gene matches: 6. Germline V gene data show CDR1 as LNHDA and CDR2 as SQIVND (reference sequence). DNA of the CDR3: TGTGCCAGTAGTTGGGGGACAGGGAAAACTGAAGCTTTCTTT. Amino acid sequence: CASSWGTGKTEAFF.

The chain recombines TRBV6-6 with TRBJ2-7, with 8 bases matching TRBD2. This CDR3 contains 15 residues. Germline V gene sequence: CDR1 MNHNY, CDR2 SVGAGI (reference sequence). The V gene end was trimmed by 6 bases and the J gene end by 0 bases; junction bases not matched to a gene: 7. The CDR3 DNA sequence: TGTGCCAGCAGCCTGCGGGGGGCCCTCTCCTACGAGCAGTACTTC. It encodes CASSLRGALSYEQYF.

The chain uses TRBV9 and TRBJ2-3; 8 bases map to TRBD1. From germline, CDR1 is SGDLS and CDR2 YYNGEE. Trimming at V came to 4 bases and at J to 1 base, leaving 2 bases not matched to a gene. The CDR3 extends over 14 amino acids. CDR3 loop: CASSQDRGTDTQYF. The CDR3 DNA is TGTGCCAGCAGCCAGGACAGGGGCACAGATACGCAGTATTTT.

The chain carries TRBV28 and TRBJ2-3; 7 bases are a match to TRBD1. J gave up 0 bases and V 3 bases, and 9 bases lay outside the gene matches. CDR1 is MDHEN, CDR2 SYDVKM, per germline. The CDR3 is 17 residues long. The DNA for the CDR3 is TGTGCCAGCAGTTTGGGGACAGCGACCGCTAGCACAGATACGCAGTATTTT. Protein sequence: CASSLGTATASTDTQYF. Combining the CDR3 with reference TRBV28 and TRBJ2-3 gives the whole variable domain DVKVTQSSRYLVKRTGEKVFLECVQDMDHENMFWYRQDPGLGLRLIYFSYDVKMKEKGDIPEGYSVSREKKERFSLILESASTNQTSMYLCASSLGTATASTDTQYFGPGTRLTVL.

In DNA form, the CDR3 reads TGTGCCAGCAGCTTGATTAGCGGCACCACAGATACGCAGTATTTT. It codes for CASSLISGTTDTQYF. The chain carries TRBV11-2 and TRBJ2-3, with D possibly TRBD2 on 6 matching bases. Germline loops: CDR1 SGHAT, CDR2 FQNNGV. V lost 3 bases and J lost 2, with 12 bases in between. The CDR3 is 15 amino acids. The complete variable domain, with remaining parts taken from reference TRBV11-2 and TRBJ2-3, reads EAGVAQSPRYKIIEKRQSVAFWCNPISGHATLYWYQQILGQGPKLLIQFQNNGVVDDSQLPKDRFSAERLKGVDSTLKIQPAKLEDSAVYLCASSLISGTTDTQYFGPGTRLTVL.

The V and J genes are TRBV6-1 and TRBJ2-7; TRBD1 agrees at 7 bases. CDR1 and CDR2 (germline): MNHNS, SASEGT. The CDR3 runs to 16 residues. Trimming removed 4 bases from V and 5 bases from J; junction bases left unmatched: 14. CDR3: CASSVISQGQIDEQYF. In DNA form, the CDR3 reads TGTGCCAGCAGTGTAATTTCACAGGGGCAGATCGACGAGCAGTACTTC.

The chain has TRBV11-2 and TRBJ2-3, with D possibly being TRBD2 (7 bases). The V and J ends lost 4 bases and 3 bases respectively, with 14 bases between them. The CDR3 runs 15 residues. Germline V gene lookup returns CDR1 SGHAT and CDR2 FQNNGV. CDR3 loop: CASSSLGGQTDTQYF. The DNA for the CDR3 is TGTGCCAGCAGCTCCTTGGGGGGGCAGACAGATACGCAGTATTTT.

This clone was seen a handful of times. The genes are TRBV2 and TRBJ1-5, with D possibly matching TRBD1 (5 bases). CDR1 is SNHLY, CDR2 FYNNEI, per germline. V shed 5 bases and J shed 6 bases, with 14 bases lying between them. The CDR3 is 14 residues long. The CDR3 DNA follows: TGTGCCAGCAGTAAGGAACAGGTTGCTCAGCCCCAGCATTTT. Amino acids: CASSKEQVAQPQHF.

V gene TRBV28 combines with J gene TRBJ2-1; tentatively, D is TRBD2 (5 bases). Looked up from germline, CDR1 is MDHEN and CDR2 is SYDVKM. V shed 2 bases and J shed 9 bases, with 17 bases lying between them. This CDR3 contains 15 residues. In DNA, the CDR3 is TGTGCCAGCAGTTTACTGGTCGTGGGAGAGAGTGAGCAGTTCTTC. It codes for CASSLLVVGESEQFF.

The chain uses TRBV7-8 and TRBJ2-7, with no clear D. The CDR3 runs 13 residues. The ends were cut back, 6 bases at V and 2 bases at J, with 11 bases in the middle. CDR1 SGHVS and CDR2 FQNEAQ come from the germline V gene. For the CDR3, the DNA is TGTGCCAGCAGTTTGGCCCAAACCTACGAGCAGTACTTC. It translates to CASSLAQTYEQYF.

The rearrangement joins TRBV9 to TRBJ1-3, with D maybe TRBD1 (6 bases). The CDR3 covers 14 residues. CDR1 is SGDLS and CDR2 is YYNGEE in the germline V gene. The V end lost 6 bases, the J end lost 3 bases, and 13 bases lay between the germline ends. The CDR3 nucleotides are TGTGCCAGCAATCGGGGGGCGGGTGGAAACACCATATATTTT. Translation gives CASNRGAGGNTIYF.

The table lists this clone with a count of one. The chain is built from TRBV18 and TRBJ1-1, with a tentative D call TRBD1 (6 bases). The CDR3 sequence is 16 residues long. In germline, CDR1 is KGHSH, CDR2 LQKENI. V lost 4 bases, J lost 2 bases, and 17 bases lay in between. This CDR3 reads CASSREGGGINTEAFF. CDR3 bases: TGTGCCAGCTCACGGGAAGGGGGGGGAATCAACACTGAAGCTTTCTTT.

The rearrangement joins TRBV4-1 to TRBJ2-7, with TRBD1 matching 7 bases. In germline, CDR1 is MGHRA, CDR2 YSYEKL. The CDR3 is made up of 15 amino acids. Losses at the gene ends were 1 base for V and 1 base for J; bases not matched to a gene: 4. The CDR3 DNA is TGCGCCAGCAGCCAAGCCTCCAGGGGGTCCTACGAGCAGTACTTC. Amino acids: CASSQASRGSYEQYF.

The chain is built from TRBV28 and TRBJ1-1; D gene ambiguous. Germline CDR1 MDHEN, CDR2 SYDVKM. Between the trimmed V and J ends, which lost 7 bases and 7 bases, there was a span of 7 bases. The CDR3 consists of 10 residues. In nucleotides, the CDR3 is TGTGCCAGCATAGCGGGTGAAGCTTTCTTT. It is translated as CASIAGEAFF.

The chain links TRBV7-2 to TRBJ2-7; D gene uncertain. V was shortened by 1 base and J by 4 bases, with 5 bases between the two germline ends. CDR1 is SGHTA and CDR2 is FQGNSA in the germline V gene. CDR3 length: 12 amino acids. The CDR3 protein is CASSLGRYEQYF. The CDR3 nucleotides are TGTGCCAGCAGCTTAGGCAGGTACGAGCAGTACTTC.

The CDR3: CASSQKTYTNTGELFF. CDR3 nucleotide sequence: TGCGCCAGCAGCCAAAAGACATACACGAACACCGGGGAGCTGTTTTTT. The V and J genes are TRBV4-1 and TRBJ2-2; D gene ambiguous. Germline V gene data show CDR1 as MGHRA and CDR2 as YSYEKL. Trimming removed 2 bases from V and 0 bases from J, with 10 bases in between. The CDR3 is 16 amino acids.

This clone was observed once. The chain joins TRBV6-1 to TRBJ1-1; 8 positions match TRBD1. Trimming at V came to 10 bases and at J to 0 bases, leaving 7 bases not matched to a gene. The CDR3 extends over 14 amino acids. CDR1 and CDR2 (germline): MNHNS, SASEGT. CDR3 in amino acids: CATWTGLLNTEAFF. For the CDR3, the DNA is TGTGCCACATGGACAGGGTTACTGAACACTGAAGCTTTCTTT.